The 16 T cell receptor beta chains reported below all come from one sample, sequenced in a study of siplizumab effects on memory and regulatory T cells. Clones were read by immunoSEQ multiplex PCR, and TCRdb kept only the in-frame ones, dropping some. The repertoire has tens of thousands of clones, about 91% of them found once; the top ten carry around 1.4%. What was sequenced was Tregs sorted from blood. The receptors shown here come from a human donor in good health.

The chain recombines TRBV19 with TRBJ1-5, with 7 bases lining up with TRBD1. In germline, CDR1 is LNHDA, CDR2 SQIVND (reference sequence). CDR3 length: 18 residues. Unmatched junction bases numbered 11, after V lost 1 base and J lost 2 bases. The CDR3 reads CASSIGTGANWGNQPQHF. The CDR3 nucleotides are TGTGCCAGTAGTATAGGCACAGGGGCGAATTGGGGCAATCAGCCCCAGCATTTT. The whole variable domain, remainder taken from reference TRBV19 and TRBJ1-5, is DGGITQSPKYLFRKEGQNVTLSCEQNLNHDAMYWYRQDPGQGLRLIYYSQIVNDFQKGDIAEGYSVSREKKESFPLTVTSAQKNPTAFYLCASSIGTGANWGNQPQHFGDGTRLSIL.

The V and J genes are TRBV6-5 and TRBJ2-1; no definite D call. The CDR3 is 14 residues long. Trimming took 5 bases from V and 0 from J, leaving 8 bases between them. From germline, CDR1 is MNHEY and CDR2 SVGAGI. CDR3 in DNA: TGTGCCAGCAGTAACCGAGGCTCCTACAATGAGCAGTTCTTC. Its translation is CASSNRGSYNEQFF.

The chain employs TRBV15 and TRBJ2-7, with D tentatively TRBD1 (6 bases). V was clipped by 8 bases and J by 2 bases, with 10 bases between them. The germline gives CDR1 LNHNV, CDR2 YYDKDF (reference sequence). This CDR3 region has 12 residues. CDR3 in DNA: TGTGCCACCTCCGGACAGACCTACGAGCAGTACTTC. Translating gives CATSGQTYEQYF.

The chain is built from TRBV4-2 and TRBJ2-1; no definite D call. The germline CDR1 and CDR2 sequences are LGHNA and YNFKEQ. V gave up 0 bases and J gave up 10 bases, with 4 bases separating them. The CDR3 covers 11 residues. CDR3 sequence: CASSQEGEQFF. The CDR3 DNA reads as TGTGCCAGCAGCCAAGAGGGGGAGCAGTTCTTC.

The J gene is TRBJ2-3, the V gene TRBV13, with TRBD1 matching over 8 bases. CDR1 and CDR2 from the germline V gene are PRHDT and FYEKMQ (reference sequence). The V segment lost 5 bases and the J segment 5 bases; nucleotides outside the gene matches: 9. The CDR3 loop spans 15 amino acids. The CDR3 sequence is CASSRRGRREDTQYF. Here the CDR3 DNA reads TGTGCCAGCAGCCGCAGGGGGCGCCGAGAAGATACGCAGTATTTT.

This clone was picked up a small number of times. This chain joins TRBV2 and TRBJ1-1; 10 bases agree with TRBD1. The V gene end was trimmed by 9 bases and the J gene end by 5 bases; junction bases not matched to a gene: 3. Germline V gene sequence: CDR1 SNHLY, CDR2 FYNNEI. The CDR3 has 12 residues. CDR3 in DNA: TGTGCCAGGGACAGGGGGGGGACTGAAGCTTTCTTT. Translating gives CARDRGGTEAFF.

The chain combines TRBV6-1 with TRBJ1-6, with D possibly being TRBD1 (6 bases). Germline CDR1 is MNHNS and CDR2 is SASEGT. The CDR3 is 13 amino acids. V was cut by 7 bases and J by 6 bases, with 10 bases left in between. The CDR3 reads CASTVRGNSPLHF. The CDR3 region has the DNA TGTGCCAGCACCGTCAGGGGTAATTCACCCCTCCACTTT.

This chain uses TRBV6-5 with TRBJ1-1; unclear D gene. The CDR3 totals 14 residues. CDR1 MNHEY and CDR2 SVGAGI come from the germline V gene. Trimming took 6 bases from V and 1 from J, leaving 12 bases between them. The CDR3 sequence is CASSNRAKNTEAFF. CDR3 sequence (DNA): TGTGCCAGCAGCAACCGGGCCAAGAACACTGAAGCTTTCTTT.

The chain joins TRBV7-2 to TRBJ2-7; D is unclear. This CDR3 has 16 residues. Germline V gene sequence: CDR1 SGHTA, CDR2 FQGNSA. Between the trimmed V and J ends, which lost 1 base and 3 bases, there was a span of 16 bases. CDR3 residues: CASSLVASSTSYEQYF. The CDR3 nucleotides are TGTGCCAGCAGCTTAGTCGCCAGCTCAACAAGCTACGAGCAGTACTTC.

The V call is TRBV5-1, the J call TRBJ2-3; D might be TRBD1 (8 bases). The CDR3 loop spans 15 amino acids. Trimming stripped 2 bases from V and 5 bases from J, with 15 bases between. CDR1 and CDR2 from the germline V gene are SGHRS and YFSETQ. Here the CDR3 reads CASSLTGGVEDTQYF. CDR3 sequence (DNA): TGCGCCAGCAGCTTAACAGGGGGGGTCGAAGATACGCAGTATTTT.

This chain joins TRBV19 and TRBJ1-6; D may be TRBD1 (5 bases). The CDR3 is 14 residues long. Trimming shortened V by 4 bases and J by 6 bases, and 10 bases separated the two germline ends. Germline CDR1 and CDR2: LNHDA and SQIVND (reference sequence). The CDR3 spells CASSTTVPNSPLHF. The DNA of the CDR3 is TGTGCCAGTAGTACGACAGTGCCTAATTCACCCCTCCACTTT.

The rearrangement links TRBV7-6 to TRBJ2-5; 8 bases match TRBD2. CDR1 SGHVS and CDR2 FNYEAQ come from the germline V gene. The CDR3 spans 15 residues. Trimming took 4 bases from V and 5 from J; bases not matched to a gene: 9. In DNA, the CDR3 is TGTGCCAGCAGCTCTTTTAGCGGGGTGAGGGAGACCCAGTACTTC. It encodes CASSSFSGVRETQYF.

This clone was recorded a few times. The chain employs TRBV5-1 and TRBJ1-6, with TRBD1 identical over 9 bases. This CDR3 has 16 residues. From germline, CDR1 is SGHRS and CDR2 YFSETQ. Trimming at V came to 2 bases and at J to 10 bases, leaving 10 bases not matched to a gene. Here the CDR3 DNA reads TGCGCCAGCAGCTTCGCCCCCGGGACAGGGAGATCACCCCTCCACTTT. This codes for CASSFAPGTGRSPLHF.

In its sample, this clone was seen once. The chain recombines TRBV29-1 with TRBJ2-3; D gene ambiguous. V lost 2 bases and J 2 bases, leaving 8 bases between the germline ends. CDR3 length: 13 amino acids. Germline V gene data show CDR1 as SQVTM and CDR2 as ANQGSEA. The CDR3 is CSVEFGSTDTQYF. The CDR3, as DNA: TGCAGCGTTGAATTTGGATCCACAGATACGCAGTATTTT.

The CDR3 sequence is CAISEATPGASSTDTQYF. In DNA form, the CDR3 reads TGTGCCATCAGTGAGGCCACGCCGGGGGCATCTAGCACAGATACGCAGTATTTT. This chain uses TRBV10-3 with TRBJ2-3; D could derive from TRBD1 or TRBD2 (6 bases each). Germline lookup yields CDR1 ENHRY and CDR2 SYGVKD. The CDR3 loop spans 18 amino acids. Trimming shortened V by 2 bases and J by 0 bases, and 18 bases separated the two germline ends.

The rearrangement joins TRBV29-1 to TRBJ1-1; 9 nucleotides agree with TRBD1. In germline, CDR1 is SQVTM, CDR2 ANQGSEA. V was clipped by 4 bases and J by 0 bases; unmatched bases: 9. This CDR3 spans 16 amino acids. The CDR3 bases are TGCAGCGTTGGAGGGGGGACAGGGAGTATGAACACTGAAGCTTTCTTT. Translation gives CSVGGGTGSMNTEAFF.